This T cell receptor (beta chain) was captured by sequencing in a study of blood T cell repertoires in COVID-19. The overall study: Sources were T cells, B-cell-depleted T cells, or PBMCs; the material itself was cDNA or gDNA.

Method: immunoSEQ multiplex PCR; TCRdb's copy keeps in-frame clones and lacks some. There are about 200,000 clones in the sample; 81% occur only once, and more than 8.5% lies in the top ten. From germline, CDR1 is SEHNR and CDR2 FQNEAQ (reference sequence). CDR3 length equals 16 residues. V was pared by 1 base and J by 1 base, with 14 bases between. The chain carries TRBV7-9 and TRBJ2-7, with D perhaps matching TRBD2 (5 bases). The specimen was PBMCs or T cells enriched from blood (not recorded which). The clonotype originates from a woman in her forties or fifties with acute COVID-19. In nucleotides, the CDR3 is TGTGCCAGCAGCTTAGGAATTGGGTCGGGGTCCTACGAGCAGTACTTC. Translated: CASSLGIGSGSYEQYF.